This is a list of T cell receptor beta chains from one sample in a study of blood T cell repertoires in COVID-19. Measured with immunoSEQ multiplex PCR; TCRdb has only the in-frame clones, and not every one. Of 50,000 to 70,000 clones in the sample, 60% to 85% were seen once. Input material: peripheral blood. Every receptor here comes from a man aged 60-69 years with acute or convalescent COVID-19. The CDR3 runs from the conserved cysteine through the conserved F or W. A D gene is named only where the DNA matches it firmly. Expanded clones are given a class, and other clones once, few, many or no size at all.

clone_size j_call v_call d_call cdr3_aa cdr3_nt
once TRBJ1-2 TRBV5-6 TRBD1 CASSLPTGEGYTF TGTGCCAGCAGCTTGCCAACAGGGGAAGGCTACACCTTC
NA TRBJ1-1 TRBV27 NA CASSLFNPGMNTEAFF TGTGCCAGCAGTTTATTTAACCCCGGGATGAACACTGAAGCTTTCTTT
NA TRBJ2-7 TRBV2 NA CASRGVLSSYEQYF TGTGCCAGCAGGGGAGTTCTTTCTTCCTACGAGCAGTACTTC
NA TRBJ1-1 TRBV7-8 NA CASSHAPWEMNTEAFF TGTGCCAGCAGCCATGCCCCATGGGAGATGAACACTGAAGCTTTCTTT
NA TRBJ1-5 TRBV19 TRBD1 CASRSTGTGKDSNQPQHF TGTGCCAGTAGATCCACCGGGACAGGGAAGGATAGCAATCAGCCCCAGCATTTT
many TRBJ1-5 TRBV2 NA CASRDLEGSQHF TGTGCCAGCAGGGACCTGGAGGGGTCCCAGCATTTT
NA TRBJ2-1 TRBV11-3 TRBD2 CASSLDPSSGTYNEQFF TGTGCCAGCAGCTTAGATCCTTCTAGCGGGACCTACAATGAGCAGTTCTTC
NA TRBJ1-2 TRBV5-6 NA CASSLGDSVWGYTF TGTGCCAGCAGCTTGGGAGACTCCGTATGGGGCTACACCTTC
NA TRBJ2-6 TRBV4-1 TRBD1 CASSQDDRGGTFSGANVLTF TGCGCCAGCAGCCAAGATGACAGGGGGGGTACCTTCTCTGGGGCCAACGTCCTGACTTTC
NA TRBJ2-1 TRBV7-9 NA CASSLVREQFF TGTGCCAGCAGCTTAGTCAGGGAGCAGTTCTTC
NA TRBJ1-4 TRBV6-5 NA CASSLISDEKLFF TGTGCCAGCAGCTTAATTAGTGATGAAAAACTGTTTTTT
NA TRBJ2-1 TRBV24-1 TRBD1 CATSALGQGSYNEQFF TGTGCCACCAGTGCCCTAGGACAGGGGTCCTACAATGAGCAGTTCTTC
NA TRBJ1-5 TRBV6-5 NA CASSSRQDNQPQHF TGTGCCAGCAGTTCGCGACAGGATAATCAGCCCCAGCATTTT
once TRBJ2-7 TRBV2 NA CASSWTARIDATGDEEQYF TGTGCCAGCAGTTGGACGGCGAGAATCGATGCAACGGGGGATGAGGAGCAGTACTTC
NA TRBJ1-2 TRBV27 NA CASSLLPGLGGYTF TGTGCCAGCAGTTTATTGCCAGGGCTCGGTGGCTACACCTTC
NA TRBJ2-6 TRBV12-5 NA CASGLVLGGRSGANVLTF TGTGCTAGTGGTTTGGTCCTCGGGGGGCGCTCTGGGGCCAACGTCCTGACTTTC
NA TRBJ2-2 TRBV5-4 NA CASSFPAGGGELFF TGTGCCAGCAGCTTTCCCGCCGGGGGCGGGGAGCTGTTTTTT
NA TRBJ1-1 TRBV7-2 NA CASSLGQQWTEAFF TGTGCCAGCAGCTTAGGTCAACAGTGGACTGAAGCTTTCTTT
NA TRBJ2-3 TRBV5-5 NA CASSLSFAPMGYTDTQYF TGTGCCAGCAGCTTGAGTTTCGCCCCAATGGGCTACACAGATACGCAGTATTTT
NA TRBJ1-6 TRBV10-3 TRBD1 CAISETGGGSPLHF TGTGCCATCAGTGAGACAGGGGGAGGTTCACCCCTCCACTTT
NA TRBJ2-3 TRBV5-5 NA CASSPLPADTQYF TGTGCCAGCAGCCCCCTCCCGGCAGATACGCAGTATTTT
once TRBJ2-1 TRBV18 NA CASSLLTGSSYNEQFF TGTGCCAGCTCCCTCCTGACTGGAAGCTCCTACAATGAGCAGTTCTTC
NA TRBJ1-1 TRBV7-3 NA CASSLTMGGSEAFF TGTGCCAGCAGCTTAACCATGGGAGGGTCTGAAGCTTTCTTT
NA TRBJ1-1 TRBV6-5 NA CASSYESESTTDEAFF TGTGCCAGCAGTTACGAGAGTGAGTCGACTACGGATGAAGCTTTCTTT
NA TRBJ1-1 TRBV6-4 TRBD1 CASRAGGLSTEAFF TGTGCCAGCAGGGCAGGGGGCCTGAGCACTGAAGCTTTCTTT
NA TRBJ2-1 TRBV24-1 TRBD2 CATSDFGRLAGYNEQFF TGTGCCACCAGTGATTTTGGGAGACTAGCGGGGTACAATGAGCAGTTCTTC
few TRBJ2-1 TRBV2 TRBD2 CASRTSGGWEQFF TGTGCCAGCAGAACTAGCGGGGGATGGGAGCAGTTCTTC
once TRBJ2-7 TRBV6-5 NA CASSNHRGYEQYF TGTGCCAGCAGTAACCATCGGGGTTACGAGCAGTACTTC
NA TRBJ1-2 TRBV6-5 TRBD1 CASMERGPSYGYTF TGTGCCAGCATGGAGAGGGGGCCAAGCTATGGCTACACCTTC
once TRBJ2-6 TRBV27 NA CASSFLSGANVLTF TGTGCCAGCAGTTTCCTCTCTGGGGCCAACGTCCTGACTTTC
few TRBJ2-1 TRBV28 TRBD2 CASSPGLAGGQFEQFF TGTGCCAGCAGCCCCGGGCTAGCGGGGGGGCAGTTTGAGCAGTTCTTC
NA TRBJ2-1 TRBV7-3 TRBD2 CASSLAGGGNEQFF TGTGCCAGCAGCCTAGCGGGGGGCGGTAATGAGCAGTTCTTC
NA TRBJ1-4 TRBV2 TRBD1 CATTQGRGFTNEKLFF TGTGCCACCACACAGGGGCGCGGATTTACTAATGAAAAACTGTTTTTT
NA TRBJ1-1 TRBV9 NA CASSKRENTEAFF TGTGCCAGCAGCAAACGGGAGAACACTGAAGCTTTCTTT
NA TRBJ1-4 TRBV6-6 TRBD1 CASSPGQVLSTNEKLFF TGTGCCAGCAGTCCGGGACAGGTCCTTTCGACTAATGAAAAACTGTTTTTT
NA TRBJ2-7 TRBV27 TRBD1 CASSRQGSYYEQYF TGTGCCAGCAGTAGACAGGGGTCCTATTACGAGCAGTACTTC
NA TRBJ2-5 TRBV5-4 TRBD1 CASSYPGQGEETQYF TGTGCCAGCAGCTACCCAGGACAGGGGGAAGAGACCCAGTACTTC
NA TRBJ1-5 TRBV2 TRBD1 CASRDRTGRGNQPQHF TGTGCCAGCAGGGATCGGACAGGGCGGGGCAATCAGCCCCAGCATTTT
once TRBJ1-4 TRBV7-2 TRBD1 CASSLTPFRTGGKLFF TGTGCCAGCAGCTTAACTCCCTTCCGGACAGGGGGAAAACTGTTTTTT
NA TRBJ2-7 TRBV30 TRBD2 CAWGTSGGSEQYF TGTGCCTGGGGTACTAGCGGGGGTTCCGAGCAGTACTTC
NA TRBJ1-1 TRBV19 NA CASRPDRPNTEAFF TGTGCCAGTAGACCGGACAGACCGAACACTGAAGCTTTCTTT
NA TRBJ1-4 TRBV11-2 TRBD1 CASRPGGGPTNEKLFF TGTGCCAGCAGGCCAGGGGGCGGCCCAACTAATGAAAAACTGTTTTTT
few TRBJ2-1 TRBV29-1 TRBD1 CSAETGTGVREQFF TGCAGCGCCGAAACCGGGACAGGGGTCCGGGAGCAGTTCTTC
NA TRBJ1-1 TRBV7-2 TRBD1 CASSAMGQFTEAFF TGTGCCAGCAGCGCCATGGGACAGTTCACTGAAGCTTTCTTT
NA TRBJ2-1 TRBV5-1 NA CASSLLTGIYEQFF TGCGCCAGCAGCTTGCTTACAGGGATTTATGAGCAGTTCTTC
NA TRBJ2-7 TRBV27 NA CASKGVPGEQYF TGTGCCAGCAAGGGTGTCCCGGGGGAGCAGTACTTC
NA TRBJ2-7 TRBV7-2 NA CASSSFGGPSYEQYF TGTGCCAGCAGCTCCTTCGGGGGGCCCTCCTACGAGCAGTACTTC
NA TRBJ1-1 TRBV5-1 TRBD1 CASSPAGTGGGTEAFF TGCGCCAGCAGCCCTGCCGGGACAGGCGGCGGCACTGAAGCTTTCTTT
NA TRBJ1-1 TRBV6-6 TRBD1 CASSPTGANMNTEAFF TGTGCCAGCAGCCCGACAGGGGCTAACATGAACACTGAAGCTTTCTTT
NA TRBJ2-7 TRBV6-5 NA CATLTGFWALEQYF TGTGCCACCCTCACAGGGTTCTGGGCCTTGGAGCAGTACTTC